The subject of this entry is one TCR beta chain. Its antigen is not known. This specimen comes from a study of long-term antiretroviral therapy in people with HIV. Study findings and constraints: Sampling of blood ran from the mid-2000s to the late 2010s, and older ART regimens were possibly in use. The clones with expansion before ART were dominant in the repertoire at all time points. Post-treatment diversity went higher with ART but stayed below transplant donor controls.

Treatment locations for all participants with HIV were in the United States. With V trimmed by 0 bases and J by 5 bases, 12 bases remained unmatched. Germline CDR1 reads SGHDT; CDR2 reads YYEEEE. This CDR3 has 17 amino acids. Version v3.0 of the immunoSEQ assay ran at survey level. This table comes from immunoSEQ multiplex PCR, and its TCRdb copy is limited to in-frame clones, with some not included. The sample holds approximately 26,000 clones, roughly 90% seen once. Here the sequenced sample was unsorted PBMCs, taken 1.8 years after starting antiretroviral therapy. This TCR came from a woman aged 18-29 years with HIV. V and J are TRBV5-6 and TRBJ1-1, with TRBD1 matching over 8 bases. The CDR3 coding sequence is TGTGCCAGCAGCTTGGTCGGGCAGGGGGCAGGGGGTACTGAAGCTTTCTTT. This codes for CASSLVGQGAGGTEAFF.